The sample holds one count of the clone carrying this T cell receptor (beta chain). What it recognizes is unknown. These data are taken from a study of shared clonotypes between healthy human individuals. Study-level points and caveats: Sequencing depth was expected to influence donor clonotype sharing.

Unmatched junction bases numbered 12, after V lost 5 bases and J lost 0 bases. The germline V gene has CDR1 SGHAT and CDR2 FQNNGV. CDR3 length: 18 residues. The replicate PCRs on unsorted PBMC were given approximately 0.3 ug DNA, which is about 30,000 T cell genomes. Using ten immunoSEQ deep assay plates, investigators sequenced unsorted PBMC DNA. This table comes from immunoSEQ multiplex PCR, and its TCRdb copy is limited to in-frame clones, with some not included. This table holds approximately 470,000 clones, 60% to 80% found once. The sequence came from a woman in her forties in good health. Some clones in this sample may be carry-over from other donors' samples. The sequenced material came from PBMCs. The V gene is TRBV11-2, the J gene TRBJ2-1; 8 bases map to TRBD2. The CDR3: CASSPLELSGSSYNEQFF. CDR3 nucleotide sequence: TGTGCCAGCAGCCCCCTCGAATTAAGCGGGAGCTCCTACAATGAGCAGTTCTTC.